These T cell receptor beta chains were read from a single sample in a study of T cells in localized non-small cell lung cancer. Profiled with immunoSEQ multiplex PCR; TCRdb holds only in-frame clones, not every one. The sample carries over 950 clones, approximately 22% recorded once. Sequences were derived from normal lung tissue next to the tumor, sampled before any cancer treatment. These receptors all come from a female donor at least 60 years old with stage I lung adenocarcinoma. CDR3s include the opening cysteine and the closing phenylalanine or tryptophan. A D gene is named only where the DNA matches it firmly. Clone size, where shown, is once, few, many, or a class for clones that have expanded.

j_call: TRBJ2-2
clone_size: few
cdr3_length: 15
v_call: TRBV6-8
d_call: NA
cdr3_nt: TGTGCCAGCAGCCCGGAAGAGGTGAACACCGGGGAGCTGTTTTTT
cdr3_aa: CASSPEEVNTGELFF

j_call: TRBJ2-3
clone_size: NA
cdr3_length: 15
v_call: TRBV19
d_call: NA
cdr3_nt: TGTGCCAGTACCCTGAGGGACATTAGCACAGATACGCAGTATTTT
cdr3_aa: CASTLRDISTDTQYF

j_call: TRBJ2-2
clone_size: few
cdr3_length: 13
v_call: TRBV10-3
d_call: NA
cdr3_nt: TGTGCCATCAGTGATTTGGGCGCCGGGGAGCTGTTTTTT
cdr3_aa: CAISDLGAGELFF

j_call: TRBJ2-3
clone_size: few
cdr3_length: 16
v_call: TRBV15
d_call: TRBD1
cdr3_nt: TGTGCCACCAGCGGACCGGGACAGGGTTTTTCGGATACGCAGTATTTT
cdr3_aa: CATSGPGQGFSDTQYF

j_call: TRBJ2-1
clone_size: NA
cdr3_length: 15
v_call: TRBV11-3
d_call: NA
cdr3_nt: TGTGCCAGCAGCTTAGAGCGAACTTCCTACAATGAGCAGTTCTTC
cdr3_aa: CASSLERTSYNEQFF

j_call: TRBJ2-7
clone_size: NA
cdr3_length: 15
v_call: TRBV11-3
d_call: TRBD1
cdr3_nt: TGTGCCAGCAGCTTAGGACAGGGGGCCTCTGACGAGCAGTACTTC
cdr3_aa: CASSLGQGASDEQYF

j_call: TRBJ2-7
clone_size: large
cdr3_length: 13
v_call: TRBV6-8
d_call: NA
cdr3_nt: TGTGCCAGCAGTCTAGGGGGGAGGTACGAGCAGTACTTC
cdr3_aa: CASSLGGRYEQYF

j_call: TRBJ2-4
clone_size: NA
cdr3_length: 18
v_call: TRBV9
d_call: NA
cdr3_nt: TGTGCCAGCAGCCCCCACCCAGGGACTCTCCAGGGGGGAAACATTCAGTACTTC
cdr3_aa: CASSPHPGTLQGGNIQYF

j_call: TRBJ1-2
clone_size: large
cdr3_length: 14
v_call: TRBV9
d_call: TRBD1
cdr3_nt: TGTGCCAGCAGCGATGGGACAGGGGGCTATGGCTACACCTTC
cdr3_aa: CASSDGTGGYGYTF

j_call: TRBJ2-7
clone_size: few
cdr3_length: 17
v_call: TRBV28
d_call: TRBD1
cdr3_nt: TGTGCCAGCAGTTTCCCGACAGGGGGAGCCTCCGGAGGCGAGCAGTACTTC
cdr3_aa: CASSFPTGGASGGEQYF